This is a list of T cell receptor beta chains from one sample in a study of cytomegalovirus exposure and HLA in healthy donors. TCRdb's table, derived via immunoSEQ multiplex PCR, lists solely in-frame clones and lacks some. The table has around 25,000 clones, more than 70% seen once. The sample was PBMCs. The receptors originated from a male donor in good health and CMV-seronegative. Each CDR3 is given with its conserved first and last residue. The D gene is left open where the match is weak. Size values are once, few and many counts, or a class for expanded clones, and some rows have none.

DNA	CDR3	J	D	V	length	size
TGTGCCAGCACCTCCGGGGGCGGGGGGGAGACCCAGTACTTC	CASTSGGGGETQYF	TRBJ2-5	TRBD2	TRBV27	14	NA
TGTGCCAGCAGTTTACCGGGGGATCAGCCCCAGCATTTT	CASSLPGDQPQHF	TRBJ1-5	NA	TRBV28	13	NA
TGCGCCAGCAGCCAAGGGGAGCTCTATGGCTACACCTTC	CASSQGELYGYTF	TRBJ1-2	NA	TRBV4-1	13	NA
TGTGCCAGCAGTTTGAGATGGGACAGAGGATACGAGCAGTACTTC	CASSLRWDRGYEQYF	TRBJ2-7	TRBD1	TRBV6-5	15	NA
TGTGCCAGCAGCTTAGCCGGGACGAACACCGGGGAGCTGTTTTTT	CASSLAGTNTGELFF	TRBJ2-2	NA	TRBV5-8	15	NA
TGTGCCGTCAGTCCCGGGCAGGGGACACAAGAGACCCAGTACTTC	CAVSPGQGTQETQYF	TRBJ2-5	NA	TRBV10-3	15	NA
TGTGCCAGCAGTGAAGGGACAGGGAGCAGTAATGAGCAGTTCTTC	CASSEGTGSSNEQFF	TRBJ2-1	TRBD1	TRBV6-1	15	NA
TGTGCCAGCTCACCACGGCCAGGGCCCGGGGAGCTGTTTTTT	CASSPRPGPGELFF	TRBJ2-2	NA	TRBV18	14	NA
TGCAGCGTTGTTGGGGACAGCGATCTCGGAGGGCAGTTCTTC	CSVVGDSDLGGQFF	TRBJ2-1	TRBD1	TRBV29-1	14	NA
TGTGCCAGCAGTCTTGGAGTTTCCTACTCTGGAAACACCATATATTTT	CASSLGVSYSGNTIYF	TRBJ1-3	NA	TRBV6-4	16	NA
TGTGCCAGCAGCGTGGGGACTAGCGGGAGTAACGATGAGCAGTTCTTC	CASSVGTSGSNDEQFF	TRBJ2-1	TRBD2	TRBV9	16	NA
TGTGCCAGCTCACCACCGAGACAGGGAGGTAACACCGGGGAGCTGTTTTTT	CASSPPRQGGNTGELFF	TRBJ2-2	NA	TRBV18	17	NA
TGTGCCAGCTCCGCCTACAGGGACGAGCAGTACTTC	CASSAYRDEQYF	TRBJ2-7	NA	TRBV18	12	once
TGCGCCAGCAGCCCGCTCGCTGGACAGTTCACAGATACGCAGTATTTT	CASSPLAGQFTDTQYF	TRBJ2-3	NA	TRBV4-3	16	NA
TGTGCCAGTAGTCTGCAGGATAGCTACGAGCAGTACTTC	CASSLQDSYEQYF	TRBJ2-7	NA	TRBV19	13	NA
TGTGCCAGCTCACCAGGAGGACTAGCGGGACCCGGGGAGCTGTTTTTT	CASSPGGLAGPGELFF	TRBJ2-2	TRBD2	TRBV18	16	NA
TGTGCCAGCAGTTACAATTTGGAGAGCAATCAGCCCCAGCATTTT	CASSYNLESNQPQHF	TRBJ1-5	NA	TRBV6-5	15	NA
TGTGCCAGCAGCACCGGGACAATTGAGACCCAGTACTTC	CASSTGTIETQYF	TRBJ2-5	NA	TRBV7-8	13	few
TGTGCCAGTAGTAGGCGGGAGGGCACAGATACGCAGTATTTT	CASSRREGTDTQYF	TRBJ2-3	TRBD2	TRBV19	14	NA
TGTGCCAGCAGCTTAGATCTGGGACAGGGGGCTGGCACTGAAGCTTTCTTT	CASSLDLGQGAGTEAFF	TRBJ1-1	TRBD1	TRBV11-3	17	NA
TGTGCCAGCAGCTTAGCTGGACAGCCGTCCGTCTATGGCTACACCTTC	CASSLAGQPSVYGYTF	TRBJ1-2	NA	TRBV7-8	16	once
TGTGCCAGCAGCTTTGAGCAACCGGGACTCATGAAGGAGCAGTACTTC	CASSFEQPGLMKEQYF	TRBJ2-7	NA	TRBV5-4	16	few
TGTGCCAGTAGGCTGACAGAAATTAACACTGAAGCTTTCTTT	CASRLTEINTEAFF	TRBJ1-1	NA	TRBV19	14	NA
TGTGCCAGCAGTTATCTGGGGGAGGGTGGCTACACCTTC	CASSYLGEGGYTF	TRBJ1-2	NA	TRBV27	13	NA
TGTGCCAGCAGCTTTCCACCCTCCACCCGGGACAGAAGCTCCTACGAGCAGTACTTC	CASSFPPSTRDRSSYEQYF	TRBJ2-7	TRBD1	TRBV7-3	19	NA
TGTGCCAGCAGGCGAACTCCCCTTGTCGACGAGCAGTACTTC	CASRRTPLVDEQYF	TRBJ2-7	NA	TRBV6-5	14	NA
TGTGCCAGCAGCCCCATAGCAGGGGACGAGGAGCAGTACTTC	CASSPIAGDEEQYF	TRBJ2-7	NA	TRBV7-9	14	NA
TGTGCCAGCAGCTTGGGACAGGGGGCAAACACCATATATTTT	CASSLGQGANTIYF	TRBJ1-3	TRBD1	TRBV5-6	14	few
TGTGCCAGTAGTCCAATAGCGGGAGCAACAGATACGCAGTATTTT	CASSPIAGATDTQYF	TRBJ2-3	TRBD2	TRBV19	15	NA
TGTGCCAGCAGCTTAGAGGACAGGGGGGTTTATGGCTACACCTTC	CASSLEDRGVYGYTF	TRBJ1-2	TRBD1	TRBV7-2	15	once
TGTGCCAGCAGTGTTGGCCCGGGGGCTGGAAACACCATATATTTT	CASSVGPGAGNTIYF	TRBJ1-3	NA	TRBV2	15	NA
TGTGCCAGCAGCCCTCCGGGACAGGGGAATCAGCCCCAGCATTTT	CASSPPGQGNQPQHF	TRBJ1-5	TRBD1	TRBV28	15	NA
TGTGCCAGCAGTGACAGGGGTGGGAATTCACCCCTCCACTTT	CASSDRGGNSPLHF	TRBJ1-6	TRBD1	TRBV6-6	14	NA
TGCGCCAGCAGCCCGGGACAGACTTACGAGCAGTACTTC	CASSPGQTYEQYF	TRBJ2-7	TRBD1	TRBV5-1	13	NA
TGTGCCAGCAGCGTACTAGCGGAAAACTATGGCTACACCTTC	CASSVLAENYGYTF	TRBJ1-2	NA	TRBV9	14	NA
TGTGCCAGCAGCGGGCTAGCGGGGGCGGCCTACGAGCAGTACTTC	CASSGLAGAAYEQYF	TRBJ2-7	TRBD2	TRBV9	15	NA
TGTGCCAGCAGTTCAGGGAACACTGAAGCTTTCTTT	CASSSGNTEAFF	TRBJ1-1	NA	TRBV27	12	few
TGTGCCAGCAGCGCCCGACAGGCTAACTATGGCTACACCTTC	CASSARQANYGYTF	TRBJ1-2	NA	TRBV7-2	14	NA
TGCGCCAGCAGCTTTCAGGGGCCCTCGAACAATGAGCAGTTCTTC	CASSFQGPSNNEQFF	TRBJ2-1	NA	TRBV5-1	15	NA
TGTGCCAGCAGCTCTAGCGGAGTTCGCGATACGCAGTATTTT	CASSSSGVRDTQYF	TRBJ2-3	TRBD2	TRBV5-4	14	NA
TGTGCCAGCAGCTATGACAGGGCCCAGCAGTTCTTC	CASSYDRAQQFF	TRBJ2-1	TRBD1	TRBV7-8	12	NA
TGTGCCAGTAGTTTAAATGGGGGACAGGTCGGGGAGCTGTTTTTT	CASSLNGGQVGELFF	TRBJ2-2	TRBD1	TRBV27	15	NA
TGCAGCGTTGAGAGTCGGGCCGGGACACCCCACTACAATGAGCAGTTCTTC	CSVESRAGTPHYNEQFF	TRBJ2-1	NA	TRBV29-1	17	NA
TGCGCCAGCAGCTTGGGCCTGGCACCCTACAATGAGCAGTTCTTC	CASSLGLAPYNEQFF	TRBJ2-1	NA	TRBV5-1	15	NA
TGTGCCAGCTCTGGACAGGGGTGGGCCGAGCAGTACTTC	CASSGQGWAEQYF	TRBJ2-7	TRBD1	TRBV28	13	NA
TGTGCCAGCCAAGCCCAGGGAAGGTCCTATAATTCACCCCTCCACTTT	CASQAQGRSYNSPLHF	TRBJ1-6	NA	TRBV19	16	NA
TGTGCCAGCAGTGAAGGACAGGGTTCAGATACGCAGTATTTT	CASSEGQGSDTQYF	TRBJ2-3	TRBD1	TRBV6-4	14	few
TGTGCCAGCAGCCTGGGACACCATGATGACTACGAGCAGTACTTC	CASSLGHHDDYEQYF	TRBJ2-7	NA	TRBV9	15	NA
TGTGCCACCAGCGCGAAGGGGGGGGTCACAGATACGCAGTATTTT	CATSAKGGVTDTQYF	TRBJ2-3	NA	TRBV15	15	NA
TGTGCCAGCAGTGTCCCAACTACTCCCCGGGAAGAGACCCAGTACTTC	CASSVPTTPREETQYF	TRBJ2-5	NA	TRBV6-1	16	NA
TGTGCCAGCAGCTCTATTAAGCGGGAGCATTCAGATACGCAGTATTTT	CASSSIKREHSDTQYF	TRBJ2-3	TRBD2	TRBV5-4	16	NA